This T cell receptor (beta chain) was captured in a study of beta chain features in type 1 diabetes. It was via CD45RO/CCR7/CD25/CD127/CD95/CD27 that CD4+ naive, central memory, regulatory and stem cell-like memory cells were sorted. This clone turned up a few times. The J segment lost 7 bases and the V segment lost 3 bases, leaving 4 bases of the junction unmatched. The CDR3 runs to 14 residues. From germline, CDR1 is LNHNV and CDR2 YYDKDF (reference sequence). Sequenced material consisted of expressed TCRB transcripts (all of the isolated RNA was reverse transcribed). Produced via immunoSEQ multiplex PCR; TCRdb's table is partial and in-frame only. The sample contains 400,000 to 600,000 clones, 30% of which appear only once.

This sequence joins TRBV15 and TRBJ1-4, with 8 positions matching TRBD1. This sequence was found in a man aged 18-30 years in good health. Material: naive CD4+ T cells from blood. CDR3 DNA sequence: TGTGCCACCAGCAGGGACAGGGAGACTGAAAAACTGTTTTTT. Its translation is CATSRDRETEKLFF.